Sequencing of this T cell receptor beta chain was carried out in a study of TIL therapy for anti-PD-1-resistant metastatic lung cancer. Study-level information: Tumor harvest preceded PD-1/PD-L1 blockade, followed by nivolumab treatment. Median tumor mutation burden was under 1.6 mutations per megabase. Study-wide points: TIL clonotype persistence in blood showed no apparent association with response.

Turning to this clone: Antigen specificity is unknown.

Time point specified: pre-treatment sample, taken before nivolumab and TIL therapy. Sequencing used immunoSEQ v3. The method was immunoSEQ multiplex PCR; TCRdb's version includes in-frame clones alone and lacks a portion of them. The sample contains tens of thousands of clones, around 87% of which appear only once. V was pared by 5 bases and J by 3 bases, with 17 bases between. This CDR3 is 15 amino acids long. Per the germline V gene, CDR1 is MDHEN and CDR2 is SYDVKM. Sequenced material: blood, taken at baseline. The rearrangement links TRBV28 to TRBJ2-7, with a possible D match to TRBD2 (7 bases). The clonotype originates from a person aged 30 to 80 with non-small cell lung cancer. The CDR3 protein is CASSPIGGGFYEQYF. The CDR3 bases are TGTGCCAGCAGTCCGATTGGGGGGGGCTTCTACGAGCAGTACTTC.